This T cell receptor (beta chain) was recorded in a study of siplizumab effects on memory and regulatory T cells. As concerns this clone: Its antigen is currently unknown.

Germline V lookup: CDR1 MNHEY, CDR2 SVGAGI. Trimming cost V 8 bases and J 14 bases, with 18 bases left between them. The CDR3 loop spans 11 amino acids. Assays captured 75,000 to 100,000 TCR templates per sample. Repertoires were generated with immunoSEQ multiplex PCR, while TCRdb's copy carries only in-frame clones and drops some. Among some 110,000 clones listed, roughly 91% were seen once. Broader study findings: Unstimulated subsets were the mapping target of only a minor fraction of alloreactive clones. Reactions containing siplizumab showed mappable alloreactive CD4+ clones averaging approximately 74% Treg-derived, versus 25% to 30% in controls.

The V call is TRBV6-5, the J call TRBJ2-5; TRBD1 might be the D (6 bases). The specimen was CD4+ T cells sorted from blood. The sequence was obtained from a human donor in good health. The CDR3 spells CASSSGTRLYF. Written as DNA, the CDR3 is TGTGCCAGCTCATCCGGGACAAGGCTATACTTC.